This T cell receptor (beta chain) comes out of a study of blood T cell repertoires in COVID-19. V lost 1 base and J lost 4, with 13 bases in between. In germline, CDR1 is SGHTA, CDR2 FQGNSA. The CDR3 consists of 15 residues. Original methodology: Scientists estimated how many nucleated cells there were by amplifying reference gene primers. Assay: immunoSEQ multiplex PCR; the TCRdb copy retains only in-frame clones and omits some. The V and J calls and the clone size are those of that table, but D and trimming were determined from the DNA. The sample consists of 250,000 to 350,000 clones, approximately 91% of them appearing once.

Sequencing input: peripheral blood. The sequence was collected from a woman in her sixties or seventies with acute or convalescent COVID-19. This rearrangement joins TRBV7-2 to TRBJ1-2, with D uncertain. The CDR3 coding sequence is TGTGCCAGCAGCTTAGGACAACCTGGGAGCTATGGCTACACCTTC. This encodes CASSLGQPGSYGYTF.